Included here is one T cell receptor (beta chain) sequence, with context. Antigen: not known. Both 60 Vbeta primers and 13 Jbeta primers went into the PCR. In the source study's methods: A later analysis counted around 80 million unique TCR beta chains, some 11 million shared. Profiled with immunoSEQ multiplex PCR; TCRdb holds only in-frame clones, not every one. V and J calls plus clone size are reproduced from that table; the DNA served to infer D and trimming. There are 130,000 to 150,000 clones in the sample; around two thirds occur only once, and 4.3% lies in the top ten. The data stem from a study of cytomegalovirus exposure and HLA in healthy donors. General study findings and limits: Among donors in an Asian-associated ancestry cluster, a later analysis reportedly found fewer N-insertions than the roughly 700-donor mean. It was assumed in the presence/absence analyses that sequencing depth was roughly uniform across donors. In a later analysis, TCR association rates varied by HLA locus: DRB1 most, HLA-C fewest.

Germline V gene data show CDR1 as SGHTA and CDR2 as FQGNSA. Losses at the gene ends were 5 bases for V and 6 bases for J; bases not matched to a gene: 6. The CDR3 is made up of 13 amino acids. This chain uses TRBV7-2 with TRBJ2-7, with 8 bases that match TRBD2. Source material: PBMCs. The source of this sequence is a man aged 18 to 29 in good health and CMV-seropositive. CDR3 in DNA: TGTGCCAGCAGCCTAATAGCGGGGAGCGAGCAGTACTTC. Amino acid sequence: CASSLIAGSEQYF.